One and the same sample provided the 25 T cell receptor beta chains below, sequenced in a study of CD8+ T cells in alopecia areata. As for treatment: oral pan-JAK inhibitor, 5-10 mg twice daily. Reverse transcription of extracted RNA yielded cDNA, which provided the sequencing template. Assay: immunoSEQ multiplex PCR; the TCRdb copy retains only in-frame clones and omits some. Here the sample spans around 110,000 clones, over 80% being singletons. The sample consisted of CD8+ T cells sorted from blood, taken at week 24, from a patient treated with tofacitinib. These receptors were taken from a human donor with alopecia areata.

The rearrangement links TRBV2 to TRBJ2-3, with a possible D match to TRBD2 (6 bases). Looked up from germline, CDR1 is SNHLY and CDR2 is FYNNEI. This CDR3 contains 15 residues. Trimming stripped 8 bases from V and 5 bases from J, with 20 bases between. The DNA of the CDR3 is TGTGCCAGCGGCCGACTAGACCAGACGAGAGATACGCAGTATTTT. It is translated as CASGRLDQTRDTQYF.

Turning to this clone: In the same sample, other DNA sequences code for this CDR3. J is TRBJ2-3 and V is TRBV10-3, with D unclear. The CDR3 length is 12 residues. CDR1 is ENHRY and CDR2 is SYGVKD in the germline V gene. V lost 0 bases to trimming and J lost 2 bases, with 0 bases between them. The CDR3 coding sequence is TGTGCCATCAGTGAGTCCACAGATACGCAGTATTTT. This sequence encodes CAISESTDTQYF.

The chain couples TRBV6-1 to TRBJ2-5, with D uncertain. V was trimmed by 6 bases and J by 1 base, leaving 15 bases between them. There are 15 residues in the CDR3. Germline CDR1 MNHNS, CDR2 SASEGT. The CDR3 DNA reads TGTGCCAGCAGCGCAGACTTAGGTACCCAAGAGACCCAGTACTTC. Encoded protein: CASSADLGTQETQYF.

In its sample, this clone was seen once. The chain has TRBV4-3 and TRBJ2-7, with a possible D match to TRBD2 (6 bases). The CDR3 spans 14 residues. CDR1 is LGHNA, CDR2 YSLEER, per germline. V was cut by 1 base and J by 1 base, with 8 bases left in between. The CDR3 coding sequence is TGCGCCAGCAGCCAAGTCGGGGGTTCCTACGAGCAGTACTTC. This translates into CASSQVGGSYEQYF.

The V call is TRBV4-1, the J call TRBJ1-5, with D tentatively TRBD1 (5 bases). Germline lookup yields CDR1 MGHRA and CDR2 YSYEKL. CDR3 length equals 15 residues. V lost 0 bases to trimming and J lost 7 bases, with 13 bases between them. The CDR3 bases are TGCGCCAGCAGCCAAGATGAGGGGAGGGTACAGCCCCAGCATTTT. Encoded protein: CASSQDEGRVQPQHF.

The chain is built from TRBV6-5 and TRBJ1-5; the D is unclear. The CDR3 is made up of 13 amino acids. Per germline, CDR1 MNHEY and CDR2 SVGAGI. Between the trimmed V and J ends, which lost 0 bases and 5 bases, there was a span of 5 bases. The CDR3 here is CASSYSGDQPQHF. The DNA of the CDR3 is TGTGCCAGCAGTTACTCAGGAGATCAGCCCCAGCATTTT.

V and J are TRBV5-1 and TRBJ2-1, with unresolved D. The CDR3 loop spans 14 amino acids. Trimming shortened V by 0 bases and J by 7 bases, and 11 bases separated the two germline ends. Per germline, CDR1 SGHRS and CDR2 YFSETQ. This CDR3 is CASSLGRAGNEQFF. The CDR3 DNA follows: TGCGCCAGCAGCTTGGGTAGGGCTGGGAATGAGCAGTTCTTC. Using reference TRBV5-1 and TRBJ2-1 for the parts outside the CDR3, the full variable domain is KAGVTQTPRYLIKTRGQQVTLSCSPISGHRSVSWYQQTPGQGLQFLFEYFSETQRNKGNFPGRFSGRQFSNSRSEMNVSTLELGDSALYLCASSLGRAGNEQFFGPGTRLTVL.

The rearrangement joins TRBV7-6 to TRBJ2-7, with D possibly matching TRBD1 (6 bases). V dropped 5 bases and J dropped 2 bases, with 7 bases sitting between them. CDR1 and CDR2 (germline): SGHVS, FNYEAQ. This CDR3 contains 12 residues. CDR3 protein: CASSRGTYEQYF. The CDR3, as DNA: TGTGCCAGCAGCAGGGGGACCTACGAGCAGTACTTC. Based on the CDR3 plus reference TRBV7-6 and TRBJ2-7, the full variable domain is GAGVSQSPRYKVTKRGQDVALRCDPISGHVSLYWYRQALGQGPEFLTYFNYEAQQDKSGLPNDRFSAERPEGSISTLTIQRTEQRDSAMYRCASSRGTYEQYFGPGTRLTVT.

DNA for the CDR3: TGCGCCAGCAGCCAAGATCTTGGGGGGGCTCGCTACGAGCAGTACTTC. Its translation is CASSQDLGGARYEQYF. The chain couples TRBV4-3 to TRBJ2-7; D is perhaps TRBD2 (7 bases). Between the trimmed V and J ends, which lost 0 bases and 3 bases, there was a span of 15 bases. The CDR3 is made up of 16 amino acids. Germline V lookup: CDR1 LGHNA, CDR2 YSLEER.

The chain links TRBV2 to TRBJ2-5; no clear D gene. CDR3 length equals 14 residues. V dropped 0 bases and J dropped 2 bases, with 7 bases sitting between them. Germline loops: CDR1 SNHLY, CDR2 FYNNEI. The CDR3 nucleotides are TGTGCCAGCAGTGAAGCGAACTCGCAAGAGACCCAGTACTTC. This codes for CASSEANSQETQYF.

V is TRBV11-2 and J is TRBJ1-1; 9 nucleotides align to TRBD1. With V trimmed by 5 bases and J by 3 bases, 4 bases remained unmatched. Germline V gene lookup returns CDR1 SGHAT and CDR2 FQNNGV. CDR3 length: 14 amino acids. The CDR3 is CASSRDRDDTEAFF. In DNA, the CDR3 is TGTGCCAGCAGCCGGGACAGGGACGACACTGAAGCTTTCTTT.

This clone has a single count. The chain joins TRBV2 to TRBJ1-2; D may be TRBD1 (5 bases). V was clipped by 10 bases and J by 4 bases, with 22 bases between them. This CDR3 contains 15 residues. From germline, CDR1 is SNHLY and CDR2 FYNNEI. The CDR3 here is CANTPPGRVSYGYTF. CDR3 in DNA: TGTGCCAACACCCCTCCGGGACGGGTTTCCTATGGCTACACCTTC.

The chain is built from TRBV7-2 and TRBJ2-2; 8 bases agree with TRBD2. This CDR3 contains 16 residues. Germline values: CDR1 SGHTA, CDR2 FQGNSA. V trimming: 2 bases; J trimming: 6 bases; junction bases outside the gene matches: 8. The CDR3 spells CASSLSAGGIAGELFF. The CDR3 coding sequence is TGTGCCAGCAGCTTATCGGCGGGGGGAATTGCCGGGGAGCTGTTTTTT.

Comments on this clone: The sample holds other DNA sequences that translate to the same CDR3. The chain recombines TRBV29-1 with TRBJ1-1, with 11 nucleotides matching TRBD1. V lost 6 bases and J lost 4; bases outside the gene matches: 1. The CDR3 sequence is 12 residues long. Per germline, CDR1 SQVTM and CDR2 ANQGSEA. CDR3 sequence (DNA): TGCAGCGTAGGGACAGGGGGCACTGAAGCTTTCTTT. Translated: CSVGTGGTEAFF.

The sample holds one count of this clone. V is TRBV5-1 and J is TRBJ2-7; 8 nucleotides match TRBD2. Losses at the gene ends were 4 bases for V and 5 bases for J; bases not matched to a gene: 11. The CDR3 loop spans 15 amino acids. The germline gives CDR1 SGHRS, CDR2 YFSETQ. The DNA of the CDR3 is TGCGCCAGCAGCCTGACGGGGGGGCTGAGCGACGAGCAGTACTTC. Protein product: CASSLTGGLSDEQYF.

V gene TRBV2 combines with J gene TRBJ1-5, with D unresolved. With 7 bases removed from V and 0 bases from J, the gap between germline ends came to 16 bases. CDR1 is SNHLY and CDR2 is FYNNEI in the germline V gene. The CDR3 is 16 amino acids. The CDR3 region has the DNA TGTGCCAGCAAAAAGGGCCGAAATTATAGCAATCAGCCCCAGCATTTT. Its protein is CASKKGRNYSNQPQHF.

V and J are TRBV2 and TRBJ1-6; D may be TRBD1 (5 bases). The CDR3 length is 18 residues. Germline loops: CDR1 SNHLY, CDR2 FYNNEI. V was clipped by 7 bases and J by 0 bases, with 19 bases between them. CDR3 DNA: TGTGCCAGCAATGGGGGGTCAATCCTCAGCTCCTATAATTCACCCCTCCACTTT. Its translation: CASNGGSILSSYNSPLHF.

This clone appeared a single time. CDR3 loop: CASSPPQGIDSYEQYF. For the CDR3, the DNA is TGTGCCAGCAGCCCACCCCAGGGGATAGATTCCTACGAGCAGTACTTC. This sequence joins TRBV7-9 and TRBJ2-7; D is perhaps TRBD1 (6 bases). This CDR3 is built from 16 residues. Per germline, CDR1 SEHNR and CDR2 FQNEAQ (reference sequence). Trimming took off 5 bases at V and 1 base at J, with 18 bases between the two ends.

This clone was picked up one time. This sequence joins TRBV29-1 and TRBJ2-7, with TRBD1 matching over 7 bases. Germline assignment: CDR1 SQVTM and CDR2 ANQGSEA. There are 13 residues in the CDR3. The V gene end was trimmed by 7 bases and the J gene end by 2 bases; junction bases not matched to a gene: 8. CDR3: CSATGAGAYEQYF. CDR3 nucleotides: TGCAGCGCCACAGGGGCCGGGGCCTACGAGCAGTACTTC.

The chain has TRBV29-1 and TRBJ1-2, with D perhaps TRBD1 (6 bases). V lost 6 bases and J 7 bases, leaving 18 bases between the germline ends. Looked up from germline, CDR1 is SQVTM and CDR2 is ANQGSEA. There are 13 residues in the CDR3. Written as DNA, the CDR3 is TGCAGCGTAACAGAAGGGGGGGTTGGTGGCTACACCTTC. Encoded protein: CSVTEGGVGGYTF.

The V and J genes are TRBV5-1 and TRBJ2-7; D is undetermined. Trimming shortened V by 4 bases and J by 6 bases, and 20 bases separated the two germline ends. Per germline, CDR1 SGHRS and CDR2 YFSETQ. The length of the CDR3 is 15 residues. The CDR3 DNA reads TGCGCCAGCAGCCCCAAGGCAGCCCCCGGCGGCGAGCAGTACTTC. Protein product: CASSPKAAPGGEQYF.

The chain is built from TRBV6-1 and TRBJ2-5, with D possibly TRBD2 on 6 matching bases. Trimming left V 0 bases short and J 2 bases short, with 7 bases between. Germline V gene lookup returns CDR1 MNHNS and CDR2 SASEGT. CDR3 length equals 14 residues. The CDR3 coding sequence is TGTGCCAGCAGTGAAGCGGACTATCAAGAGACCCAGTACTTC. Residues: CASSEADYQETQYF.

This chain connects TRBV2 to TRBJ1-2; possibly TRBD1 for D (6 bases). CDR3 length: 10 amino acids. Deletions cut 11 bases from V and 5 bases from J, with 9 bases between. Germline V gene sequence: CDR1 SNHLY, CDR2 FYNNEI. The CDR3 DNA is TGTGCCGGGGGGGCTTATGGCTACACCTTC. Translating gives CAGGAYGYTF.

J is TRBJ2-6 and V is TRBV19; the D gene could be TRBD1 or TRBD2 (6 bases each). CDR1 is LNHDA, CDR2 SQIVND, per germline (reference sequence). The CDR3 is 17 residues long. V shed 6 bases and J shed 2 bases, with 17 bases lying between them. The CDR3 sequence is CASSRGGGRAGANVLTF. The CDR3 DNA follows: TGTGCCAGTAGCCGCGGAGGGGGAAGGGCTGGGGCCAACGTCCTGACTTTC.

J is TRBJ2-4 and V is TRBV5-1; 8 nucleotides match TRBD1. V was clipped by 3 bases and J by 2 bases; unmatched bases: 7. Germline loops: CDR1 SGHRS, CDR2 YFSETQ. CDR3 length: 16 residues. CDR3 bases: TGCGCCAGCAGCTCTGGGACAGGTGGAACCAAAAACATTCAGTACTTC. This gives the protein CASSSGTGGTKNIQYF.